This T cell receptor beta chain was captured in a study of T cells in Graves' hyperthyroidism and ophthalmopathy (dated by TCRdb to about 2019). In the study overall: Peripheral blood was sampled at the time of initial diagnosis, prior to any treatment. To identify TCR V-J signatures that set the groups apart, the researchers used a discovery cohort of 100 patients, made up of roughly 45 with Graves' ophthalmopathy and some 60 with stable Graves' hyperthyroidism. An independent validation cohort of 18 to 20 hyperthyroidism patients and about 15 patients who later progressed to ophthalmopathy tested prospective prediction of ophthalmopathy. The 100 or so discovery patients were divided at random into training and test sets in a 7:3 ratio. In addition, the study compared T-cell repertoires in thyroid tissue and in blood from roughly six Graves' hyperthyroidism patients. After blood sampling, hyperthyroidism patients were treated with methimazole at a starting dose of 30 mg daily, and ophthalmopathy patients were treated with high-dose intravenous methylprednisolone. TCR Vbeta CDR3 sequencing of around 130 peripheral blood samples (roughly 41 ophthalmopathy, about 74 hyperthyroidism and approximately 17 progressor patients) is reported in the paper.

Based on the germline V gene (reference sequence), the CDR1 and CDR2 sequences are SEHNR and FQNEAQ. Its CDR3 holds 17 amino acids, cysteine through phenylalanine. The only DNA kept is the CDR3, 51 bases in frame from the first base. Cut back by 1 base and 0 bases, the V and J ends lie 12 bases apart. Amplification of TCR beta CDR3 regions was carried out from RNA transcripts. For the first round of RT-PCR on the TCR CDR3, the HTBI primer set was used together with the Qiagen OneStep RT-PCR kit. A second multiplex PCR round built the libraries, followed by size selection and purification. Paired-end sequencing of the libraries was performed with 100 bp reads on an Illumina HiSeq2000. The original pipeline was this. SOAPnuke was used to process the raw data, throwing out any read that contained adapters or uncalled bases, had a mean Phred below 15, or lacked an exact constant-primer or identifier match. High-quality paired reads were merged with COPE v1.2.5, and unique nucleotide sequences were defined as clonotypes. Clonotypes were aligned to IMGT TRBV, TRBD and TRBJ reference segments using MiTCR v1.1. The analysis included only V-J combinations with a frequency above 0.0001, which together covered 99.2% of the repertoires. The TCS score was defined as F50 (clonal expansion) divided by E x V (chaos), with BLOSUM62-based TCRdist calculated between CDR3 peptides within each V-J. Welch's t-statistics and random forest reduced 500 to 650 V-J features to about 12, which were used in a naive Bayes classifier (R e1071). The public reads were quality trimmed at Q25 with fastp and then assembled into clones with MiXCR by TCRdb, keeping productive beta chains. Rows are unified per CDR3 protein, each entry keeping the most common DNA and genes. The V and J calls, along with clone size, are taken from TCRdb and not from the paper's own processing. Counted in this sample were over 150,000 distinct CDR3 sequences; over 15% of them appeared once. Of the sample, 25% to 30% falls within the top ten clones.

Graves' hyperthyroidism was defined as stable when no progression to ophthalmopathy occurred over 18 months of follow-up. Hyperthyroidism patients were newly diagnosed, had a disease duration of under 2 months, and were aged 18 to 65 years. Exclusion was applied to patients with uncontrolled infections, other autoimmune diseases, pregnancy or lactation. Diagnoses were established on the basis of clinical symptoms, serum thyroxine and TRAb, thyroid ultrasound, and orbital computed tomography. PBMCs were separated from 8 to 10 ml of fresh peripheral blood using Ficoll-Paque density gradient centrifugation. Total RNA was extracted with Trizol reagent, and quality was checked on an Agilent 2100 Bioanalyzer. With respect to this clonotype: Its target antigen remains unknown. This may be a read error, as it is one base from a much larger clone.

What the work shows at the level of the full study, not this receptor alone: Most expanded thyroid clonotypes (frequency above 0.001) were also detected in blood, suggesting blood repertoires may reflect thyroid immune responses. In cross-validation, a model built on a 13 V-J signature told ophthalmopathy apart from stable hyperthyroidism with approximately 90% sensitivity and approximately 81% specificity, and in testing the same model reached 80%/75%. During validation, the model predicted progression to ophthalmopathy a median of approximately 7 months ahead of onset, with roughly 65% sensitivity and almost 75% specificity. Sample size was not statistically predetermined, and investigators were not blinded to group allocation.

The sample comprised blood. The chain employs TRBV7-9 and TRBJ2-2; the D match is possibly TRBD1 or TRBD2, with 5 bases aligned in each. The origin of this receptor is a woman aged 45 to 65 with Graves' hyperthyroidism. CDR3 protein: CASSLVLGRPNTGELFF. The DNA reads as follows: TGTGCCAGCAGCTTAGTGTTGGGACGCCCGAACACCGGGGAGCTGTTTTTT.